This T cell receptor beta chain was found in a study of shared clonotypes between healthy human individuals. Regarding the study as a whole: Naive CD4 clonotypes overlapped across a handful of donors at roughly 5%.

About this clone: Its antigen is still unknown. Other DNA sequences in this sample translate to the same CDR3.

Deep-level assay runs were performed. The table came from immunoSEQ multiplex PCR; TCRdb's copy has only in-frame clones and leaves some out. The sample holds 550,000 to 800,000 clones, roughly 70% seen once. The TCR comes from a woman aged 25 to 45 in good health. Sequencing was carried out using memory CD4+ T cells sorted from blood. Subset denoted: CD45RA-negative fraction.

The CDR3 DNA follows: TGTGCCAGCAGTGGAGGACGAGGCAATCAGCCCCAGCATTTT. Amino acid sequence: CASSGGRGNQPQHF. The gene calls are TRBV6-1 and TRBJ1-5; D not resolved. The germline V gene encodes CDR1 MNHNS and CDR2 SASEGT. The CDR3 is made up of 14 amino acids. Deletions cut 4 bases from V and 2 bases from J, with 9 bases between.